This T cell receptor (beta chain) was retrieved from a study of neoadjuvant anti-PD-1 for oral cavity cancer. Study-wide context: Non-progressing patients received a fourth nivolumab dose near day 43, then surgery on days 50-56.

The CDR3 extends over 13 amino acids. V trimming: 5 bases; J trimming: 4 bases; junction bases outside the gene matches: 4. The germline V gene encodes CDR1 LNHDA and CDR2 SQIVND (reference sequence). Some clones are missing from TCRdb's copy, which holds only in-frame ones; the method was immunoSEQ multiplex PCR. There are about 9,400 clones in the sample; about 59% occur only once, and approximately 4.8% lies in the top ten. Time point of the sample: after neoadjuvant nivolumab, at surgical resection. The chain has TRBV19 and TRBJ2-7; 8 bases match TRBD2. Sequencing used PBMCs, obtained after nivolumab (anti-PD-1) treatment. The receptor was derived from a person aged 40-85 years with oral cavity squamous cell carcinoma. The CDR3 nucleotides are TGTGCCAGTAGTTGGCGGGGGGCTTACGAGCAGTACTTC. Translation gives CASSWRGAYEQYF.